This TCR beta chain was sequenced during a study of blood T cell repertoires in COVID-19. Only in-frame clones appear in the TCRdb table, and some are missing; sequencing was by immunoSEQ multiplex PCR. The profile shows 100,000 to 150,000 clones, around 74% of them singletons. What was sequenced was peripheral blood. This TCR came from a man aged 80 or over with COVID-19, enrolled during active disease.

In DNA, the CDR3 is TGTGCCAGCTCATTAACAGTTGCAACTAATGAAAAACTGTTTTTT. It specifies CASSLTVATNEKLFF. The chain has TRBV18 and TRBJ1-4; D is ambiguous. V was clipped by 5 bases and J by 0 bases, with 10 bases between them. CDR3 length equals 15 residues. CDR1 and CDR2 from the germline V gene are KGHSH and LQKENI.